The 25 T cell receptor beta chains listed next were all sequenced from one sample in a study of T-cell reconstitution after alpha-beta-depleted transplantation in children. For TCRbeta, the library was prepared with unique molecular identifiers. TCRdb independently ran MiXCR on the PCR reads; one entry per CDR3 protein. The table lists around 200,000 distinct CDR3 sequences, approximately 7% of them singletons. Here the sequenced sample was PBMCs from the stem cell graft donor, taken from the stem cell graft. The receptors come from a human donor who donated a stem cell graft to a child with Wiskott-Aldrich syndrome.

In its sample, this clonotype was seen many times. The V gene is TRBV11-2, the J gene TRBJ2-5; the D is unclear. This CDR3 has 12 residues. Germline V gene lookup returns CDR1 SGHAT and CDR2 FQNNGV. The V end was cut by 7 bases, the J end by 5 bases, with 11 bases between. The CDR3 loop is CASNSGRETQYF. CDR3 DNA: TGTGCCAGCAACTCCGGACGGGAGACCCAGTACTTC.

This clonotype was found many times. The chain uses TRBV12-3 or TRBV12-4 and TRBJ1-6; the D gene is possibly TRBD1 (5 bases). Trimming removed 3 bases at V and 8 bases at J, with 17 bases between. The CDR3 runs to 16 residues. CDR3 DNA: TGTGCCAGCAGTTTTAGGGCTGGGGCCTCGCATTCACCCCTCCACTTT. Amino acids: CASSFRAGASHSPLHF.

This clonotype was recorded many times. The CDR3 nucleotides read TGTGCCAGCAGCTTCCCTCTAGCGGGGGGACAAAAACGGACAGATACGCAGTATTTT. Protein: CASSFPLAGGQKRTDTQYF. This chain joins TRBV7-6 and TRBJ2-3, with 11 bases lining up with TRBD2. CDR1 is SGHVS, CDR2 FNYEAQ, per germline. V lost 3 bases, J lost 3 bases, and 14 bases stayed unmatched. There are 19 residues in the CDR3.

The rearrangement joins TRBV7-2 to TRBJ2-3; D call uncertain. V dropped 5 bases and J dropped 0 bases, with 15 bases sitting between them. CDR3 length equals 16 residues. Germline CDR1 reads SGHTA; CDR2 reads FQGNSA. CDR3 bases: TGTGCCAGCAGCCCCGAGGCCATGGCTAGCACAGATACGCAGTATTTT. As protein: CASSPEAMASTDTQYF.

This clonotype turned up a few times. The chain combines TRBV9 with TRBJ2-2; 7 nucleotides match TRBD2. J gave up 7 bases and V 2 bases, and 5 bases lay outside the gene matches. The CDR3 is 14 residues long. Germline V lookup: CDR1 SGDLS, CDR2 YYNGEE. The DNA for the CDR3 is TGTGCCAGCAGCGTGGGGGGGGGGATCGGGGAGCTGTTTTTT. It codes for CASSVGGGIGELFF. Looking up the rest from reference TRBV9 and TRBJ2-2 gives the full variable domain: DSGVTQTPKHLITATGQRVTLRCSPRSGDLSVYWYQQSLDQGLQFLIQYYNGEERAKGNILERFSAQQFPDLHSELNLSSLELGDSALYFCASSVGGGIGELFFGEGSRLTVL.

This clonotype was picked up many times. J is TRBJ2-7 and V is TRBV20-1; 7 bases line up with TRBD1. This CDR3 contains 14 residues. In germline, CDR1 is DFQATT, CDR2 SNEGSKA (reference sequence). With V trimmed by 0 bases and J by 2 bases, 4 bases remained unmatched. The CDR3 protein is CSARENRGAYEQYF. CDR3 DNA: TGCAGTGCTAGAGAGAACAGGGGAGCCTACGAGCAGTACTTC.

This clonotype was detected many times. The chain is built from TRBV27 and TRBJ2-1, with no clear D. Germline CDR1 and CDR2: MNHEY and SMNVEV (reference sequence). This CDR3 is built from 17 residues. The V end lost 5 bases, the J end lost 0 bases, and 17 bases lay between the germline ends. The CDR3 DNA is TGTGCCAGCAGTCTCCACATTAGTCACCTCTCCTACAATGAGCAGTTCTTC. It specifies CASSLHISHLSYNEQFF.

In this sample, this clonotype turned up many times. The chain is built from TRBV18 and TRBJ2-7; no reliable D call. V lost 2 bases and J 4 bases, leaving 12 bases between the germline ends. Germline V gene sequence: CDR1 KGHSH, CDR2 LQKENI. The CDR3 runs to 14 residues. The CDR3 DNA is TGTGCCAGCTCACCAAGGCTAGGGCCTTACGAGCAGTACTTC. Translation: CASSPRLGPYEQYF.

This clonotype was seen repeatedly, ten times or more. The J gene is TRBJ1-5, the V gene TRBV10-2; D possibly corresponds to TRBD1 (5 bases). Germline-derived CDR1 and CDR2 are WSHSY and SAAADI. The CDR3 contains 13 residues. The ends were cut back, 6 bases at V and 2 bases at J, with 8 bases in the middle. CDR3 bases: TGCGCCAGCAGCCCACAGGGCAATCAGCCCCAGCATTTT. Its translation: CASSPQGNQPQHF.

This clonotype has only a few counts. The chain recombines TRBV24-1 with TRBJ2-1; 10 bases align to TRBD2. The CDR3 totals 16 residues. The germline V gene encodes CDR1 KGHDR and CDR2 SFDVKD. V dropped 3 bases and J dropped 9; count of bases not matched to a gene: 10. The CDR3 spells CATSDTASGRDGEQFF. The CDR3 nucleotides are TGTGCCACCAGTGATACCGCTAGCGGGAGAGATGGTGAGCAGTTCTTC.

The CDR3 spells CASRGGGTAGANVLTF. Here the CDR3 DNA reads TGTGCCAGCAGGGGAGGAGGGACCGCTGGGGCCAACGTCCTGACTTTC. This chain connects TRBV12-3 or TRBV12-4 to TRBJ2-6, with D possibly being TRBD2 (6 bases). The V and J ends lost 6 bases and 2 bases respectively, with 14 bases between them. The CDR3 length is 16 residues.

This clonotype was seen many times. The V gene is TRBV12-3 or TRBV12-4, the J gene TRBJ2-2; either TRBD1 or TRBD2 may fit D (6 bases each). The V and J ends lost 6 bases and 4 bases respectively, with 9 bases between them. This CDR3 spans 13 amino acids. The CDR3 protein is CASSKGGTGELFF. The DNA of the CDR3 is TGTGCCAGCAGCAAGGGGGGCACCGGGGAGCTGTTTTTT.

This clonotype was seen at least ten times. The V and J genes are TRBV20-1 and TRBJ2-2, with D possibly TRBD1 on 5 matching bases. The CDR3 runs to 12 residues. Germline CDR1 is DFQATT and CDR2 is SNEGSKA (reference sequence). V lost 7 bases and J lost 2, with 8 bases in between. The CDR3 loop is CSVGANTGELFF. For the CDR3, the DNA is TGCAGTGTTGGGGCTAACACCGGGGAGCTGTTTTTT.

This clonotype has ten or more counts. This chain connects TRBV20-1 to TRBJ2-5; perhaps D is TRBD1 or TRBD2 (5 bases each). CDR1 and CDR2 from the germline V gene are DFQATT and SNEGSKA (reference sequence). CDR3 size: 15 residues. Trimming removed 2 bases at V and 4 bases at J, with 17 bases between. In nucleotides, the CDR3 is TGCAGTGCTAGACGGTACGGGGCCAACCGAGAGACCCAGTACTTC. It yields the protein CSARRYGANRETQYF.

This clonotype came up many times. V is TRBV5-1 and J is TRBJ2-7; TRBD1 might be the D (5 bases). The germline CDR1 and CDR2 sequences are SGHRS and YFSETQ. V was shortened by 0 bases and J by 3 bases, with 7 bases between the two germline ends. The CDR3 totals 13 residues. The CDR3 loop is CASSLDRIYEQYF. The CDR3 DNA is TGCGCCAGCAGCTTGGACAGGATCTACGAGCAGTACTTC.

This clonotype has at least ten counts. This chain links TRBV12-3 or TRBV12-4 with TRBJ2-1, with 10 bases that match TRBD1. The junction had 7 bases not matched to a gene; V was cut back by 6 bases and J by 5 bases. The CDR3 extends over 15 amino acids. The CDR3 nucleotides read TGTGCCAGCAGCTTACCGGGACAGGGGAACAATGAGCAGTTCTTC. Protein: CASSLPGQGNNEQFF.

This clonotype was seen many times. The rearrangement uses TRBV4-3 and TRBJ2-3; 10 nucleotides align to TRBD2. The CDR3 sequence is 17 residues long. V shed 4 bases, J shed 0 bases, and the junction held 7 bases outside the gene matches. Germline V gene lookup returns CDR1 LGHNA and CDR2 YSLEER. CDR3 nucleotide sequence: TGCGCCAGCAGCCCCGATGGACTAGCGGCTAGCACAGATACGCAGTATTTT. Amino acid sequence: CASSPDGLAASTDTQYF.

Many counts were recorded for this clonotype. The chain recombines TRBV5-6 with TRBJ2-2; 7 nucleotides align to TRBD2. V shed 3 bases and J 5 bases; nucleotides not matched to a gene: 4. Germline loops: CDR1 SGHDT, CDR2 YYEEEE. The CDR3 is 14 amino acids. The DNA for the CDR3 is TGTGCCAGCAGCTCCGGGACTACTACCGGGGAGCTGTTTTTT. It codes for CASSSGTTTGELFF.

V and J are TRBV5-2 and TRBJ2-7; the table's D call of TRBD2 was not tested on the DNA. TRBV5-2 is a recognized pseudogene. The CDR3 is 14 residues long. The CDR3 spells CAMGPPRLRWAQYF. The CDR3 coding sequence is TGTGCCATGGGCCCCCCGCGCCTCCGCTGGGCGCAGTACTTC.

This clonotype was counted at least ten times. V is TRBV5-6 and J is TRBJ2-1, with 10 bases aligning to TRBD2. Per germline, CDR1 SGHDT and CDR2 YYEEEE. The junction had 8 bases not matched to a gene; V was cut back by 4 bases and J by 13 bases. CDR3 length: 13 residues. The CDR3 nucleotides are TGTGCCAGCAGCCTTAGCGGGGGGCTCTTCCAGTTCTTC. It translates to CASSLSGGLFQFF.

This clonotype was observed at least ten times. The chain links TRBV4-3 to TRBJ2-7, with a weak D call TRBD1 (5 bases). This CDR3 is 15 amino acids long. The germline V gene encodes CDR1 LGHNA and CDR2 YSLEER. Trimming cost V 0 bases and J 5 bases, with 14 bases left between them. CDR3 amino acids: CASSQEGQGTDEQYF. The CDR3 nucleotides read TGCGCCAGCAGCCAAGAGGGTCAGGGAACCGACGAGCAGTACTTC.

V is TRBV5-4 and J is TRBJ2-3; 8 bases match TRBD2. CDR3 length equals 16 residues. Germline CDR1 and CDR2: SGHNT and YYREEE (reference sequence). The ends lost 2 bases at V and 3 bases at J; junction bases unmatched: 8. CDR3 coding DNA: TGTGCCAGCAGCTTTCGACTAGCGTGGATGACAGATACGCAGTATTTT. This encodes CASSFRLAWMTDTQYF.

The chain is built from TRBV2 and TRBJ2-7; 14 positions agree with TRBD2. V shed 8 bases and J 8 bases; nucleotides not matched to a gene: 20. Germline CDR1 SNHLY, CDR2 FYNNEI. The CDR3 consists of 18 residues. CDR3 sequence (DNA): TGTGCCAGCTGCCCGCCTCCCCGACTAGCGGGAGGGCCGAATAAGCAGTACTTC. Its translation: CASCPPPRLAGGPNKQYF.

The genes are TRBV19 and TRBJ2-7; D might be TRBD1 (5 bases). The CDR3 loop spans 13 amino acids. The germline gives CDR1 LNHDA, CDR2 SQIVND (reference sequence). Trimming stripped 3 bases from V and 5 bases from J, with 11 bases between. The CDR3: CASSITSGNEQYF. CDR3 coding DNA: TGTGCCAGTAGTATTACCTCAGGGAACGAGCAGTACTTC.

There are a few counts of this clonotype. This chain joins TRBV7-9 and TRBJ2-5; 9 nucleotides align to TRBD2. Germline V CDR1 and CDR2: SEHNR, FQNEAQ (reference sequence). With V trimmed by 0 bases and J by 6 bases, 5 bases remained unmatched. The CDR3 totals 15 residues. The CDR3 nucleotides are TGTGCCAGCAGCTTAGCCGCGGGGGGGCGAAAGACCCAGTACTTC. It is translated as CASSLAAGGRKTQYF.